In this sample, the clone carrying this T cell receptor (beta chain) turned up once. The data belong to a study of blood T cell repertoires in COVID-19. The wider study: The United States, Italy and Spain were the sources of the acute and convalescent COVID-19 samples. Sample material is recorded as cDNA or gDNA derived from T cells, B-cell-depleted T cells, or PBMCs.

As handled by the study authors: Estimated nucleated cell counts came from reference gene primer amplification. Sequenced by immunoSEQ multiplex PCR; TCRdb stores in-frame clones only, minus some. V and J calls plus clone size are reproduced from that table; the DNA served to infer D and trimming. The sample has about 46,000 clones, 86% seen once. The CDR3 extends over 16 amino acids. Losses at the gene ends were 0 bases for V and 6 bases for J; bases not matched to a gene: 8. CDR1 SGHTS and CDR2 YDEGEE come from the germline V gene. This TCR was sampled from a man aged 55 to 70 with active or convalescent COVID-19. The chain employs TRBV5-8 and TRBJ2-7, with TRBD2 matching over 11 bases. Sequences were obtained from peripheral blood. CDR3 coding DNA: TGTGCCAGCAGCTTGGGACTAGCGGGGCCGGGGGGCGAGCAGTACTTC. Translating it yields CASSLGLAGPGGEQYF.